Listed below are T cell receptor beta chains from one sample, sequenced in a study of T cells in Graves' hyperthyroidism and ophthalmopathy. From the multiplex PCR reads, TCRdb called clonotypes with MiXCR, one entry per CDR3 protein. The table has around 530,000 distinct CDR3 sequences, roughly 17% seen once. Sequenced input: blood. The receptors stem from a woman aged 18-30 years with Graves' ophthalmopathy. Both conserved end residues are trimmed from each CDR3. The order of the fields is D gene, V gene, CDR3 protein. A D gene is named only where the DNA matches it firmly.

D: TRBD1
V: TRBV6-1
CDR3: ASSDQRQGVPLHPHGYT

D: TRBD2
V: TRBV9
CDR3: ASTRSGRVSYNEQF

D: .
V: TRBV7-9
CDR3: ASSPGTISEGYT

D: TRBD1
V: TRBV6-1
CDR3: ASNRDRETYEQY

D: TRBD2
V: TRBV15
CDR3: ATSRDLGLANTGELF

D: .
V: TRBV7-9
CDR3: ASSILQEGETQY

D: TRBD1
V: TRBV19
CDR3: ASSMDRDRGMYEQY

D: TRBD1
V: TRBV7-9
CDR3: ASSRTGGFGDTQY

D: TRBD1
V: TRBV19
CDR3: ASSTAGGIGYEQY

D: TRBD1
V: TRBV19
CDR3: ASSKVQGANTEAF

D: .
V: TRBV14
CDR3: ASSQGLQTGKNIQY

D: .
V: TRBV11-3
CDR3: ASSYHTGELF

D: .
V: TRBV6-1
CDR3: ASSIAAREQY

D: .
V: TRBV4-1
CDR3: ASRTFAGLTSEAF

D: .
V: TRBV4-1
CDR3: ASSQVGKIAAF

D: TRBD2
V: TRBV5-1
CDR3: ASSLEAGELYEQY

D: TRBD1
V: TRBV6-4
CDR3: ASSYSTGEFQETQY

D: TRBD2
V: TRBV7-2
CDR3: ASSQTSGSSYNEQF

D: .
V: TRBV3-1
CDR3: ASSQNARNEQF

D: TRBD2
V: TRBV5-1
CDR3: ASSLGLAGVVTETQY

D: TRBD1
V: TRBV5-7
CDR3: ASSFRQGRKNTEAF

D: TRBD2
V: TRBV6-2/TRBV6-3
CDR3: ASSYSGGRRLAGSSYNEQF

D: TRBD2
V: TRBV7-3
CDR3: ASSLTGLAGRNEQF

D: TRBD2
V: TRBV14
CDR3: ASSARLAGLGDTQY

D: .
V: TRBV7-8
CDR3: ASSLSRGHQETQY

D: .
V: TRBV5-1
CDR3: ASSLTQMSFTDTQY

D: TRBD1
V: TRBV15
CDR3: ATSRDSGQGLYNSPLH

D: .
V: TRBV28
CDR3: ASSLGPSYNEQF

D: TRBD2
V: TRBV7-2
CDR3: ASSLGGLAYTGELF

D: .
V: TRBV20-1
CDR3: SASEGLAYNEQF

D: TRBD1
V: TRBV2
CDR3: ASRNLQGASTEAF

D: .
V: TRBV10-3
CDR3: AISEYTAGNTIY

D: .
V: TRBV27
CDR3: ASSSQTLLGTGELF

D: .
V: TRBV7-2
CDR3: ASSFTGSSYEQY

D: .
V: TRBV28
CDR3: ASSTGTHLVGEKLF

D: .
V: TRBV5-6
CDR3: ASSVTGEGTVTEAF

D: .
V: TRBV2
CDR3: ASSERTVKETQY

D: TRBD2
V: TRBV7-2
CDR3: ASSIGSGHTDTQY

D: .
V: TRBV6-2/TRBV6-3
CDR3: VSSYPSGGRYGYT

D: TRBD2
V: TRBV29-1
CDR3: SVDGLAGERTYNEQF

D: TRBD1
V: TRBV28
CDR3: ASSLGYRGPSTDTQY

D: .
V: TRBV30
CDR3: AWSRGFAEAF

D: .
V: TRBV9
CDR3: ASSVAEGHYEQY

D: .
V: TRBV28
CDR3: ATGGNSPLH

D: TRBD2
V: TRBV20-1
CDR3: SAREGGFWTSGETQY

D: TRBD1
V: TRBV20-1
CDR3: SAGTGNEQF

D: TRBD1
V: TRBV18
CDR3: ASSRGTGRYNEQF

D: TRBD2
V: TRBV7-9
CDR3: ASSLGVSGRAHEQY

D: .
V: TRBV15
CDR3: ATSRFQDPEGYT

D: TRBD2
V: TRBV13
CDR3: ASSSGGVTYEQY

D: .
V: TRBV4-1
CDR3: ASSRVRMDEQY

D: TRBD1
V: TRBV27
CDR3: ASSLEGAYQPQH

D: .
V: TRBV27
CDR3: ASRLDPRDSNQPQH

D: TRBD1
V: TRBV7-2
CDR3: ASSLNQGGTEAF

D: .
V: TRBV7-9
CDR3: ASSFEGWDEQF

D: .
V: TRBV7-9
CDR3: ASSPPPSDTQY

D: .
V: TRBV5-1
CDR3: ASSRTPHGNTGELF

D: .
V: TRBV5-1
CDR3: ASSFDPQSSYEQY

D: TRBD1
V: TRBV12-3/TRBV12-4
CDR3: ASQDRGSLEAF